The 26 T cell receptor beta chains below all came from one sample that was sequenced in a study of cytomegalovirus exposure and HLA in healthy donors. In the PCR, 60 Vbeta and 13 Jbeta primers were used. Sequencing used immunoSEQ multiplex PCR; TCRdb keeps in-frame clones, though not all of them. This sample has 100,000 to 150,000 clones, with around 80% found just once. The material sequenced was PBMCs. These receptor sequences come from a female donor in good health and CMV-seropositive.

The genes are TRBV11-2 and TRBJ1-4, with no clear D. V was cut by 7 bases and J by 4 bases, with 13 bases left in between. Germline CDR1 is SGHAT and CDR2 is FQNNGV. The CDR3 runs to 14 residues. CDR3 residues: CASKSGPGNEKLFF. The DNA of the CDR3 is TGTGCCAGCAAGAGCGGTCCTGGTAATGAAAAACTGTTTTTT.

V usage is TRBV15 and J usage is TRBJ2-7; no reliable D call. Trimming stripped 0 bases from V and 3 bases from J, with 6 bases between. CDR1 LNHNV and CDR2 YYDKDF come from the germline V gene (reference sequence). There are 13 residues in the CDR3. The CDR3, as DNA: TGTGCCACCAGCAGAGATCCGGGCTACGAGCAGTACTTC. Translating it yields CATSRDPGYEQYF.

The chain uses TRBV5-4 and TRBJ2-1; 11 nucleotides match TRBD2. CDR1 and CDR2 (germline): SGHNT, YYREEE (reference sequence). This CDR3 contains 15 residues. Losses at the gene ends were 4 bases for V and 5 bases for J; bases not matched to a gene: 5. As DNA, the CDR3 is TGTGCCAGCAGCGGCGGGACTAGCGGAAACAATGAGCAGTTCTTC. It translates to CASSGGTSGNNEQFF.

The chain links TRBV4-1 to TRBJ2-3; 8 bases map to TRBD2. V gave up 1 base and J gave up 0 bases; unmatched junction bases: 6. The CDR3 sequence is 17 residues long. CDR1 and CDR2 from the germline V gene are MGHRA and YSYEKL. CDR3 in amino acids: CASSQGSGGPSTDTQYF. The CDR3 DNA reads TGCGCCAGCAGCCAAGGAAGCGGGGGCCCTAGCACAGATACGCAGTATTTT.

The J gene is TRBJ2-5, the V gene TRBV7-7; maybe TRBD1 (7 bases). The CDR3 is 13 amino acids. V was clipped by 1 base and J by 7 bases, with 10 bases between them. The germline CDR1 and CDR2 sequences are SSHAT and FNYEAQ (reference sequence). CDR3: CASSLDRGGTQYF. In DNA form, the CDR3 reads TGTGCCAGCAGCTTAGACAGGGGAGGGACCCAGTACTTC. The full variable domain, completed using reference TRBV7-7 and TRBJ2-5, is GAGVSQSPRYKVTKRGQDVTLRCDPISSHATLYWYQQALGQGPEFLTYFNYEAQPDKSGLPSDRFSAERPEGSISTLTIQRTEQRDSAMYRCASSLDRGGTQYFGPGTRLLVL.

CDR3 sequence (DNA): TGTGCCAGTAGCGCCGGGACTAGCGGGAAAGGTGAGCAGTTCTTC. Translating gives CASSAGTSGKGEQFF. The V gene is TRBV19, the J gene TRBJ2-1; 13 bases map to TRBD2. CDR1 LNHDA and CDR2 SQIVND come from the germline V gene (reference sequence). The CDR3 covers 15 residues. The V gene end was trimmed by 6 bases and the J gene end by 9 bases; junction bases not matched to a gene: 8. Full variable domain (rest looked up from reference TRBV19 and TRBJ2-1): DGGITQSPKYLFRKEGQNVTLSCEQNLNHDAMYWYRQDPGQGLRLIYYSQIVNDFQKGDIAEGYSVSREKKESFPLTVTSAQKNPTAFYLCASSAGTSGKGEQFFGPGTRLTVL.

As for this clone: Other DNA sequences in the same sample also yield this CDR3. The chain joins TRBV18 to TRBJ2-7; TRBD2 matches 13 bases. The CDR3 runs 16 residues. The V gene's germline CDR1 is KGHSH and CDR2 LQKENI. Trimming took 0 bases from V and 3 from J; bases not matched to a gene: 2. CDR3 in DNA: TGTGCCAGCTCACCACCCGGACTAGCGGGAGTCTACGAGCAGTACTTC. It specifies CASSPPGLAGVYEQYF.

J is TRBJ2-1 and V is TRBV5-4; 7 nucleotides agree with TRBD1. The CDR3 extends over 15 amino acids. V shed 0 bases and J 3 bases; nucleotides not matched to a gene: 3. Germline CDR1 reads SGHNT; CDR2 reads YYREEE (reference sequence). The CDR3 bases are TGTGCCAGCAGCTTGGGGGGACAGATCTACAATGAGCAGTTCTTC. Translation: CASSLGGQIYNEQFF. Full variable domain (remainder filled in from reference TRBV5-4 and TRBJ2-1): ETGVTQSPTHLIKTRGQQVTLRCSSQSGHNTVSWYQQALGQGPQFIFQYYREEENGRGNFPPRFSGLQFPNYSSELNVNALELDDSALYLCASSLGGQIYNEQFFGPGTRLTVL.

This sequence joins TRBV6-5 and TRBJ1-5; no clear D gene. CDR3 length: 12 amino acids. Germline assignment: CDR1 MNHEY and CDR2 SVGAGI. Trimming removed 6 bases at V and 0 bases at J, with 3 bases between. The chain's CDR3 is CASSNSNQPQHF. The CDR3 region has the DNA TGTGCCAGCAGCAATAGCAATCAGCCCCAGCATTTT.

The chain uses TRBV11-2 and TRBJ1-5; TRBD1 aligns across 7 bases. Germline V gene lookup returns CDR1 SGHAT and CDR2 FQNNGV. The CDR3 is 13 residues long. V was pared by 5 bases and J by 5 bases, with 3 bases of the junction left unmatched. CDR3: CASSLTGYQPQHF. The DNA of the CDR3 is TGTGCCAGCAGCCTGACAGGGTATCAGCCCCAGCATTTT.

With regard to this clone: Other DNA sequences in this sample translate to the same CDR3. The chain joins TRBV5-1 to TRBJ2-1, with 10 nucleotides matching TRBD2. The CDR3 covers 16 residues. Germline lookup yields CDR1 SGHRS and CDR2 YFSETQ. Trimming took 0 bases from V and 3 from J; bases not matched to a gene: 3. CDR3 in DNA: TGCGCCAGCAGCTTGGTTCTAGCGGGAGTCTACAATGAGCAGTTCTTC. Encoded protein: CASSLVLAGVYNEQFF.

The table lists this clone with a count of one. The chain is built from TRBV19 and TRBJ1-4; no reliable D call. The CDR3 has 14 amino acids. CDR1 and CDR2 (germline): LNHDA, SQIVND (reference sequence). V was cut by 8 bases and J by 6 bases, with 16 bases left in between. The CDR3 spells CASRPGRADEKLFF. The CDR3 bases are TGTGCCAGTCGTCCGGGGAGGGCGGATGAAAAACTGTTTTTT.

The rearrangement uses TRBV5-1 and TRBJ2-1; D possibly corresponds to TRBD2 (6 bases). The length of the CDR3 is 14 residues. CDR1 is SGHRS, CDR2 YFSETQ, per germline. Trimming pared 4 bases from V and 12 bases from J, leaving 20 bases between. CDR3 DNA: TGCGCCAGCAGCGACGGGACTGCCGCGTCGAGGCAGTTCTTC. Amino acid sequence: CASSDGTAASRQFF.

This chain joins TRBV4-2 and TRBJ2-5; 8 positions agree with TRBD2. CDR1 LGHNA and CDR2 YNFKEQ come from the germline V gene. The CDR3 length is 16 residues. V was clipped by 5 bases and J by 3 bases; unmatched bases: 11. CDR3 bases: TGTGCCAGCAGCTACTCCGGGCGGGGGGCGGAAGAGACCCAGTACTTC. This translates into CASSYSGRGAEETQYF.

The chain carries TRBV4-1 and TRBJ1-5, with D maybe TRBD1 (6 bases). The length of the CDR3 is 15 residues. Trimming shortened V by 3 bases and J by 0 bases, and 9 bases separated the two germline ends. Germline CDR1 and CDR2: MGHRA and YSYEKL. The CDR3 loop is CASSHTGSSNQPQHF. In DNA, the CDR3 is TGCGCCAGCAGCCATACAGGGAGTAGCAATCAGCCCCAGCATTTT.

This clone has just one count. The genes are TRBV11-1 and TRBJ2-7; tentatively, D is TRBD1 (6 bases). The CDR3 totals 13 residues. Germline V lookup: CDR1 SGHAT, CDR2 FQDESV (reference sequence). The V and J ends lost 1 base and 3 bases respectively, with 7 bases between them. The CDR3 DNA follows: TGTGCCAGCAGCTTAGGACAGGTCTACGAGCAGTACTTC. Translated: CASSLGQVYEQYF.

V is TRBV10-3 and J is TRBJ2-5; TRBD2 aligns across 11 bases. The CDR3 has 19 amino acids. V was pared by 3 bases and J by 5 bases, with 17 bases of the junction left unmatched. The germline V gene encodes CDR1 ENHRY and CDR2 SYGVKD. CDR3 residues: CAISDPPGSSGGADETQYF. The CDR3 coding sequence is TGTGCCATCAGTGACCCCCCTGGGAGTAGCGGGGGGGCGGACGAGACCCAGTACTTC.

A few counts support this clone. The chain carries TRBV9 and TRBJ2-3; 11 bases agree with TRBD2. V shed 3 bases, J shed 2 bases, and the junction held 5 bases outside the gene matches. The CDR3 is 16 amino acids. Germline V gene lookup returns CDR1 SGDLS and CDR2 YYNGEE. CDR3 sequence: CASSGTSGGTTDTQYF. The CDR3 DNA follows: TGTGCCAGCAGCGGTACTAGCGGGGGAACCACAGATACGCAGTATTTT.

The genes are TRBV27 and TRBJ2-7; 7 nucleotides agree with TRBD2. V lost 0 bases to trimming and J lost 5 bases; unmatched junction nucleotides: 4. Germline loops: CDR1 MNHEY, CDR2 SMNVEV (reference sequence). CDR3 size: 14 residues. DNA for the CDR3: TGTGCCAGCAGTTTATCGACTAGCAGTAACGAGCAGTACTTC. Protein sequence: CASSLSTSSNEQYF.

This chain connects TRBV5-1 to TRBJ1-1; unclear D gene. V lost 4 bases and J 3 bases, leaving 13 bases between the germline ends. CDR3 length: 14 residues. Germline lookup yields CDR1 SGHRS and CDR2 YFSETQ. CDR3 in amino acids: CASSRSQADTEAFF. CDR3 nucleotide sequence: TGCGCCAGCAGCCGCAGCCAGGCCGACACTGAAGCTTTCTTT. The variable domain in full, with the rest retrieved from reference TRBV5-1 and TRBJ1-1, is KAGVTQTPRYLIKTRGQQVTLSCSPISGHRSVSWYQQTPGQGLQFLFEYFSETQRNKGNFPGRFSGRQFSNSRSEMNVSTLELGDSALYLCASSRSQADTEAFFGQGTRLTVV.

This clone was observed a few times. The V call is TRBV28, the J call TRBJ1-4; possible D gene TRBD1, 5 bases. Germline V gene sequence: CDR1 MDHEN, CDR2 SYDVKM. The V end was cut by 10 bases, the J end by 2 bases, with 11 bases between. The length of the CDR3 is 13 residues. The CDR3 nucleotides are TGTGCCACCGACAGCAACACTAATGAAAAACTGTTTTTT. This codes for CATDSNTNEKLFF.

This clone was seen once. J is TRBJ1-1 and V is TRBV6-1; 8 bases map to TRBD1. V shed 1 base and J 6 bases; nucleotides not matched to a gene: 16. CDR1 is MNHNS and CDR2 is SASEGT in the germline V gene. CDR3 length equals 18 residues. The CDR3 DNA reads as TGTGCCAGCAGTGAAGGGACAGGGCACTACAGGCTGTGGGCTGAAGCTTTCTTT. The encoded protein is CASSEGTGHYRLWAEAFF.

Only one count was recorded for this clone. This CDR3 reads CASSLPGGPTDTQYF. DNA of the CDR3: TGTGCCAGCAGCTTACCCGGGGGACCCACAGATACGCAGTATTTT. The rearrangement uses TRBV7-3 and TRBJ2-3; a possible D gene is TRBD2 (6 bases). The ends were cut back, 2 bases at V and 2 bases at J, with 11 bases in the middle. The germline gives CDR1 SGHTA, CDR2 FQGTGA. The CDR3 spans 15 residues.

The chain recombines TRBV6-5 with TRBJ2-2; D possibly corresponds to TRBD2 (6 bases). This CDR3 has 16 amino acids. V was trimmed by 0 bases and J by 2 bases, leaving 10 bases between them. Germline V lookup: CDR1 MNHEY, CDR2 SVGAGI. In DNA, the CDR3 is TGTGCCAGCAGTTACTCTGGAGGGATTAACACCGGGGAGCTGTTTTTT. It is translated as CASSYSGGINTGELFF.

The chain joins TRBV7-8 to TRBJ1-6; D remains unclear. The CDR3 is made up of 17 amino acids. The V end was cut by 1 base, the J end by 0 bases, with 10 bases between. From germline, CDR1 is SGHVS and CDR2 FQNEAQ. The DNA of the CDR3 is TGTGCCAGCAGCTTAGAACAGACGATCTCCTATAATTCACCCCTCCACTTT. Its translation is CASSLEQTISYNSPLHF.

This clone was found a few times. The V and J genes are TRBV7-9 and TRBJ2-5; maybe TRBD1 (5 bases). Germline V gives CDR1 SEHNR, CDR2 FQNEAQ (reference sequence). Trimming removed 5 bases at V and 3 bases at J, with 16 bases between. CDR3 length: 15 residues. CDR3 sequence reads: CASSQLPGKEETQYF. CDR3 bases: TGTGCCAGCAGCCAACTCCCAGGGAAGGAAGAGACCCAGTACTTC.